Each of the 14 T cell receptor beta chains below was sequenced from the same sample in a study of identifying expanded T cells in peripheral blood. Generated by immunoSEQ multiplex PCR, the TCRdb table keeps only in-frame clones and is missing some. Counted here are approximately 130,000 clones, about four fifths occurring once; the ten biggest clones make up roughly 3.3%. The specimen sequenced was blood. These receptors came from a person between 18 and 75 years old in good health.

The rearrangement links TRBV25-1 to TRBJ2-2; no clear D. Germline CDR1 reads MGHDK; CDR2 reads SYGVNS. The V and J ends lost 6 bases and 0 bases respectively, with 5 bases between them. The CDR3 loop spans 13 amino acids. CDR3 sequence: CASSGSNTGELFF. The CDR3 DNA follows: TGTGCCAGCAGCGGATCGAACACCGGGGAGCTGTTTTTT.

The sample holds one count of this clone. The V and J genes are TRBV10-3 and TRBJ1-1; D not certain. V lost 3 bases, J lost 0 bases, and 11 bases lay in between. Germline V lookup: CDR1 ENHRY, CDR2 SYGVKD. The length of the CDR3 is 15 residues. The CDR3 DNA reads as TGTGCCATCAGTGACGCCTCTACTATGAACACTGAAGCTTTCTTT. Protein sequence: CAISDASTMNTEAFF.

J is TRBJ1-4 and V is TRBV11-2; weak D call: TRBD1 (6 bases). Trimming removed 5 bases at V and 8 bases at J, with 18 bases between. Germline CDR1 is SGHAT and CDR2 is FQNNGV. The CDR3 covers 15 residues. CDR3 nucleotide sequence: TGTGCCAGCAGCCCCAGGGGCGGGTTCAGGGAAAAACTGTTTTTT. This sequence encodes CASSPRGGFREKLFF.

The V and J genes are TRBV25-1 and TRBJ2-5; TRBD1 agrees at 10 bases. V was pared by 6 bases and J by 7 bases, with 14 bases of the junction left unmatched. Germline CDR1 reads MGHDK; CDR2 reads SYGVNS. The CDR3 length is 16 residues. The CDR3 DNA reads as TGTGCCAGCAGCCCTAGGACAGGGGGGGACAAGGGGACCCAGTACTTC. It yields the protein CASSPRTGGDKGTQYF.

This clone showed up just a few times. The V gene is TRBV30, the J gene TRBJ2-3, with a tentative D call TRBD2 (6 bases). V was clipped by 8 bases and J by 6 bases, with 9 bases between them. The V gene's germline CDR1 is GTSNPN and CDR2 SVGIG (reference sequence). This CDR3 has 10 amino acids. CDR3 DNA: TGTGCCCCCCGGGGGGATACGCAGTATTTT. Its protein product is CAPRGDTQYF.

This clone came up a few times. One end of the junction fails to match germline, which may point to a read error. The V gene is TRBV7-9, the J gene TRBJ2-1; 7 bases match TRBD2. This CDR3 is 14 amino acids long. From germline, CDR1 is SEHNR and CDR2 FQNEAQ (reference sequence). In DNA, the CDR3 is TGCGCCAGCAGCCCTTGGGCAGGGAGGGCCGAGCAGTTCTTC. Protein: CASSPWAGRAEQFF.

The CDR3 region is CASSPGRQNYEQYF. The DNA for the CDR3 is TGTGCCAGCAGCCCGGGGAGGCAGAACTACGAGCAGTACTTC. V and J are TRBV7-2 and TRBJ2-7; TRBD2 is a possible D gene (6 bases). V dropped 5 bases and J dropped 3 bases, with 14 bases sitting between them. The V gene's germline CDR1 is SGHTA and CDR2 FQGNSA. There are 14 residues in the CDR3.

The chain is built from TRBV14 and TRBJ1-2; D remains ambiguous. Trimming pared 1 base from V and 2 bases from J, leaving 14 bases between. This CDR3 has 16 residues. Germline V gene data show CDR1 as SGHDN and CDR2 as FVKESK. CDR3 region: CASSQVGGLLNYGYTF. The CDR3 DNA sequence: TGTGCCAGCAGCCAAGTAGGAGGTTTACTCAACTATGGCTACACCTTC. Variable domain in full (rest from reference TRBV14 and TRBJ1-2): EAGVTQFPSHSVIEKGQTVTLRCDPISGHDNLYWYRRVMGKEIKFLLHFVKESKQDESGMPNNRFLAERTGGTYSTLKVQPAELEDSGVYFCASSQVGGLLNYGYTFGSGTRLTVV.

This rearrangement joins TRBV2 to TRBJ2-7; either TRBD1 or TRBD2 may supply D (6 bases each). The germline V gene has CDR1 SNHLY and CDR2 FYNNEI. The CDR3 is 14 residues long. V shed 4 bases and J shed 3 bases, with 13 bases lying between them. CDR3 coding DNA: TGTGCCAGCAGTGTAATTGGGGGGCTCTACGAGCAGTACTTC. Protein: CASSVIGGLYEQYF.

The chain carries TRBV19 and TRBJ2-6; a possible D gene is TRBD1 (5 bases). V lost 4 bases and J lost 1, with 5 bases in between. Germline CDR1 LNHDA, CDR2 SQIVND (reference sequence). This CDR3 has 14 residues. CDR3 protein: CASSKGSGANVLTF. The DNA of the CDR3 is TGTGCCAGTAGTAAGGGGTCTGGGGCCAACGTCCTGACTTTC.

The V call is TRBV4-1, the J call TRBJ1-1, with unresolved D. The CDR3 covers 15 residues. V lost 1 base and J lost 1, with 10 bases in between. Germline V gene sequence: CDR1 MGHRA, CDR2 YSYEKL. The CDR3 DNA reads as TGCGCCAGCAGCCAAGCGGCCGGTGCGAACACTGAAGCTTTCTTT. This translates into CASSQAAGANTEAFF.

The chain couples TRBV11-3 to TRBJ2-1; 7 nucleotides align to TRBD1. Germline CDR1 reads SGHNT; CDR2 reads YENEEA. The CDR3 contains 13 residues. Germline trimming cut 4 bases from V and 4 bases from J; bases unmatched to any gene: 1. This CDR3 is CASSSTGYNEQFF. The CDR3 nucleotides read TGTGCCAGCAGCTCGACAGGGTACAATGAGCAGTTCTTC.

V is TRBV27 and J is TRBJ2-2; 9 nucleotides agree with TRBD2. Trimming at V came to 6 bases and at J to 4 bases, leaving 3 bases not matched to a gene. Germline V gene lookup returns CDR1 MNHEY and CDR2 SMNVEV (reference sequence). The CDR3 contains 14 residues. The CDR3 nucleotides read TGTGCCAGCAGATATAGCGGGGGCACCGGGGAGCTGTTTTTT. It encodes CASRYSGGTGELFF.

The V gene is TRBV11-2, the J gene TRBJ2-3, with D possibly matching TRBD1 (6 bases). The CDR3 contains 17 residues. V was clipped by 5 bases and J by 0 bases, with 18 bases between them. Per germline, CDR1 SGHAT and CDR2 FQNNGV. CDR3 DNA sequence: TGTGCCAGCAGCCGCCGAGGCGTGGGGGCCAGCACAGATACGCAGTATTTT. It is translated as CASSRRGVGASTDTQYF.